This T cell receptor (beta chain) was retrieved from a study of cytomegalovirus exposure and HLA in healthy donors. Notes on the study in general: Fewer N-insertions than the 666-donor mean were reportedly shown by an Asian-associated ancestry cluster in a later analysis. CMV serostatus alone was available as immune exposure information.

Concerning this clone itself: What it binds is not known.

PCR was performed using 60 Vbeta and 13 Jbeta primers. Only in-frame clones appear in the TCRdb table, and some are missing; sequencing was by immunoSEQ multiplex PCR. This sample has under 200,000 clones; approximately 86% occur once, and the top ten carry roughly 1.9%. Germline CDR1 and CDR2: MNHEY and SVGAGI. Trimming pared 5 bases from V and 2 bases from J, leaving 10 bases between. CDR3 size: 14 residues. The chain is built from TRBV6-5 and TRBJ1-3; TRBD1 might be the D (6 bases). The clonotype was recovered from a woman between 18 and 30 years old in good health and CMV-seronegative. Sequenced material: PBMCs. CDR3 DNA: TGTGCCAGCAGTCAAGACAGGCCTGGAAACACCATATATTTT. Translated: CASSQDRPGNTIYF.